This T cell receptor (beta chain) appears in the sequencing data of a study of T-cell memory formation after mild COVID-19. Remarks on this clonotype: Antigen specificity is unknown.

Notes on the study in general: CD4/CD8 balance held among clones contracting day 15 to 85, and later expanders leaned CD4+.

Constant-segment-primed 5'RACE gave TCR alpha and TCR beta cDNA libraries with sample barcodes and UMIs. MiXCR, applied by TCRdb to the 5' RACE reads, yields one record per CDR3 protein. This sample carries about 110,000 distinct CDR3 sequences, approximately 13% of them seen once, and the ten largest clones take around 30%. Trimming removed 2 bases from V and 4 bases from J, with 9 bases in between. The germline gives CDR1 SGHAT, CDR2 FQNNGV. This CDR3 is built from 13 residues. The specimen was PBMCs or a T cell subset sorted from them (not recorded which). The sequence was collected from an adult woman who had mild COVID-19 (a few samples of this study predate the infection). Cell type and time point are not known. V gene TRBV11-2 combines with J gene TRBJ2-7; D is ambiguous. In DNA, the CDR3 is TGTGCCAGCAGCTTATCCAGTAATTACGAGCAGTACTTC. Encoded protein: CASSLSSNYEQYF.